These 8 T cell receptor beta chains came from one sample sequenced in a study of T cells in Graves' hyperthyroidism and ophthalmopathy. The TCR beta CDR3 regions underwent amplification using RNA transcripts as the source. The HTBI primer set drove a first-round RT-PCR of the TCR CDR3. TCRdb reanalysed the multiplex PCR reads using MiXCR and keeps one entry per CDR3 protein. Among 500,000 to 650,000 distinct CDR3 sequences listed, roughly 17% were seen once. The sequenced sample was blood. The receptors stem from a woman aged 18-29 years with Graves' ophthalmopathy.

This clonotype was detected many times. The chain links TRBV28 to TRBJ1-2; D is unresolved. Trimming removed 5 bases from V and 8 bases from J, with 24 bases in between. The CDR3 extends over 16 amino acids. Germline CDR1 and CDR2: MDHEN and SYDVKM. The CDR3 nucleotides read TGTGCCAGCAGTCGTTGGGCAGGCTTTCGTGCGGGAGGCTACACCTTC. Protein sequence: CASSRWAGFRAGGYTF.

This clonotype showed up many times. This chain joins TRBV12-3 or TRBV12-4 and TRBJ2-1, with 8 bases aligning to TRBD2. This CDR3 is 16 amino acids long. Trimming took 7 bases from V and 5 from J; bases not matched to a gene: 13. The CDR3 here is CASTVSLAARDNEQFF. CDR3 coding DNA: TGTGCCAGCACCGTCTCACTAGCGGCAAGGGACAATGAGCAGTTCTTC.

This chain connects TRBV6-1 to TRBJ2-6, with no clear D. Trimming pared 4 bases from V and 4 bases from J, leaving 8 bases between. This CDR3 has 14 amino acids. Germline assignment: CDR1 MNHNS and CDR2 SASEGT. This CDR3 reads CASSARSGANVLTF. For the CDR3, the DNA is TGTGCCAGCAGTGCCAGGAGCGGGGCCAACGTCCTGACTTTC.

This clonotype was detected a few times. This chain joins TRBV6-1 and TRBJ2-1; D is perhaps TRBD1 or TRBD2 (6 bases each). The germline V gene encodes CDR1 MNHNS and CDR2 SASEGT. The CDR3 loop spans 15 amino acids. V lost 5 bases, J lost 4 bases, and 15 bases lay in between. The CDR3 loop is CASSSPGGPYNEQFF. In DNA, the CDR3 is TGTGCCAGCAGTAGCCCCGGGGGCCCTTACAATGAGCAGTTCTTC.

This clonotype was recorded many times. This chain uses TRBV4-2 with TRBJ2-1; 7 positions match TRBD1. The CDR3 extends over 15 amino acids. The V gene's germline CDR1 is LGHNA and CDR2 YNFKEQ. The V gene end was trimmed by 4 bases and the J gene end by 4 bases; junction bases not matched to a gene: 7. The CDR3 DNA sequence: TGTGCCAGCAGCCTAAACGACAGGGCTTACAATGAGCAGTTCTTC. Amino acid sequence: CASSLNDRAYNEQFF.

At least ten counts were recorded for this clonotype. The chain links TRBV7-2 to TRBJ1-2; 7 nucleotides match TRBD1. Trimming at V came to 5 bases and at J to 6 bases, leaving 3 bases not matched to a gene. The germline V gene has CDR1 SGHTA and CDR2 FQGNSA. The length of the CDR3 is 12 residues. DNA of the CDR3: TGTGCCAGCAGCCCAGACAGGGATGGCTACACCTTC. It yields the protein CASSPDRDGYTF.

This clonotype was found many times. The chain joins TRBV30 to TRBJ2-1; D may be TRBD2 (6 bases). The CDR3 consists of 14 residues. Germline lookup yields CDR1 GTSNPN and CDR2 SVGIG (reference sequence). Trimming shortened V by 5 bases and J by 4 bases, and 15 bases separated the two germline ends. The CDR3 region has the DNA TGTGCCTGGGGGACCGGGACTGGGTACAATGAGCAGTTCTTC. Its translation: CAWGTGTGYNEQFF.

This clonotype was counted ten times or more. This sequence joins TRBV30 and TRBJ2-3; D gene uncertain. Germline values: CDR1 GTSNPN, CDR2 SVGIG (reference sequence). The CDR3 is made up of 13 amino acids. V lost 2 bases and J lost 1, with 7 bases in between. The CDR3, as DNA: TGTGCCTGGAGTAAGGCGGGCACAGATACGCAGTATTTT. Protein: CAWSKAGTDTQYF.